The present T cell receptor beta chain was sequenced within a study of cytomegalovirus exposure and HLA in healthy donors (dated by TCRdb to the late 2010s). Regarding the research as a whole: According to an earlier analysis of a few hundred of the donors, roughly 180 million T cells yielded approximately 120 million unique TCR beta sequences and about 300 Gb of sequence data. Genome-wide SNP genotypes for about 65% of the roughly 670 donors were used in a later genetic analysis, which treated that subset as a discovery cohort. In an earlier analysis of 500 to 650 of the donors, high-throughput TCR beta sequencing was used to judge whether each TCR beta V gene segment behaved as functional or pseudogenic. A later analysis re-analyzed previously published TCR beta repertoires from hundreds of donors and added high-resolution HLA genotyping to study TCR occurrence patterns. Among over 350 genotyped donors of the cohort, an average of roughly 240,000 unique TCR beta nucleotide sequences were sequenced per donor, 15% to 20% of them non-productive. Rather than drawing on any new phenotypic data, the later analysis identified candidate immune exposures from TCR beta sequences and the way those sequences occurred across donors. The genetic ancestry cluster associated with self-reported Caucasian donors included 81% of the 398 genotyped donors. Both class I and class II loci were covered by HLA typing, at four-digit resolution. A separate validation cohort of some 130 different subjects was used in addition to the 666-subject first cohort. Approximately 330 gigabases of sequencing data and around 80 million unique TCR sequences made up an early release that covered several hundred HLA-typed donors. Donor age, sex, ethnicity and CMV serostatus were collected together with the repertoire data. Typing coverage varied by locus: about 629-630 donors for A, B, C, DRB1 and DQB1; about 520 for DQA1; some 610 for DPA1; roughly 450 for DPB1. The T cell repertoires of some 700 subjects were profiled by immunosequencing and related to cytomegalovirus serostatus. The study combined high-throughput TCR immunosequencing, statistical association of individual TCRs with disease status, and machine learning to predict cytomegalovirus infection status. Roughly 5 DR-DQ haplotypes were handled as single units for association and clustering, since linkage in the cohort was strong. The study aimed to test whether signatures of past pathogen exposure could be identified by cataloging public T cell receptors. Every discovery cohort repertoire had been produced on one sequencing platform. Summary of the overall study and its limitations: Three of the identified cytomegalovirus-associated TCR beta chains were confirmed in vitro to be specific for cytomegalovirus antigens. Presence/absence analyses assumed roughly uniform sequencing depth across donors, an assumption that may not hold. The sequencing pipeline was judged likely to have produced a cluster of highly shared sequence variants as a technical artifact. In a later analysis, the rate of TCR association differed among HLA loci, with DRB1 alleles having the most associated TCRs and HLA-C alleles having the fewest. The authors suggested that the approach could potentially be extended to other disease states and immunological phenotypes. Across donors, most TCR sequences were observed very rarely, whereas some public TCRs were present in many individuals. A later analysis found that HLA-associated TCR beta chains were more clonally expanded and had lower generation probabilities than equally common non-associated chains. In this cohort, only TCR beta chains were sequenced, and detectable features were limited by the absence of alpha or paired-chain data. When HLA alleles, especially DR and DQ, strongly co-occurred, TCR associations were difficult to assign to individual alleles. Linkage disequilibrium might explain the correlated functional status among segregating V segments, but an unknown experimental factor could not be excluded. Most CMV-associated TCR beta chains appeared to be HLA-restricted in a later analysis, and the HLA associations seemed to be driven largely by CMV exposure. In the study, about 150 TCR beta chains were listed as associated with cytomegalovirus. About 15 rarely observed V segments, including chromosome 9 orphons, were excluded from the earlier analysis of several hundred of the donors because counts were too low. The only immune exposure information available for the cohort was CMV serostatus. A later analysis reported that several top co-occurrence clusters appeared linked to parvovirus B19, influenza, CMV and Epstein-Barr virus. A further reported finding was that TCR beta sequences accurately predicted the HLA-A and HLA-B alleles for most subjects in the first cohort. HLA typing was unavailable for some donors at each locus, so association tests used only the typed subset. The classifier was reported to diagnose cytomegalovirus status with high specificity and sensitivity in both the original cohort and the validation cohort. At a false discovery rate of 0.05, a later analysis linked 16,951 TCR beta sequences to specific HLA alleles. Because the 87-base-pair reads could not distinguish some IMGT-functional V segments, including TRBV6-2 and TRBV6-3, those segments were excluded. An association between a missense DCLRE1C variant and V-gene and J-gene trimming of TCR beta chains was found in a later genetic analysis and replicated in an independent cohort. Broadly in line with IMGT annotations, most TCR beta V segments showed up in productive rearrangements about 87% or about 30% of the time in an earlier analysis of 450 to 600 of the donors. According to a later genetic analysis, donors in an Asian-associated ancestry cluster had fewer N-insertions in productive TCRs than the approximately 700-donor mean.

Library construction relied on the immunoSEQ multiplex PCR assay. For the multiplex PCR, a mixture combining 60 forward primers for TCR Vbeta segments and 13 reverse primers for TCR Jbeta segments was used. Amplification of the CDR3 region of rearranged TCR beta genes was performed with a multiplex PCR assay on genomic DNA. Amplified TCR beta libraries were sequenced as 87-base-pair reads on the Illumina HiSeq System. As for the original processing: A later analysis tallied 70 million to 100 million unique TCR beta chains across the 700 or so repertoires, and approximately 11 million of those chains were shared by two or more donors. A nearest-neighbor algorithm error-corrected the raw reads and collapsed the reads into unique sequences, merging closely related sequences to remove PCR and sequencing errors. V, D and J gene segments were assigned by aligning CDR3 sequences to IMGT reference sequences. For a sequence to be retained, at least a six-nucleotide match to both a V gene segment and a J gene segment was required. Rearrangements were called productive when the CDR3 lacked stop codons and stayed in frame with V and J; all others were non-productive. CDR3 was defined by IMGT convention, running from the second conserved V-encoded cysteine to the conserved J-encoded phenylalanine. Sequences without an unambiguous match to a single V gene segment were excluded from the earlier analysis of about 600 of the donors. An earlier analysis of fewer than 750 of the donors classified V segments as functional when productive rearrangements were above 56.7% and as segregating when the standard deviation between donors was above 5%. A statistical classification framework was built for diagnosing cytomegalovirus status from the catalog of TCR beta chain sequences. V and J gene assignment, in a later analysis, came from comparing TCR nucleotide sequences with IMGT/GENE-DB human TR gene sequences. A later analysis assigned CDR3 sequences and most-parsimonious VDJ recombination scenarios with the TCRdist pipeline. In a later analysis, every TCR beta chain was defined by the combination of its CDR3 amino acid sequence and its V-gene family, and reads without a unique V-gene family were dropped. To address suspected cross-contamination and a sequencing artifact, a later analysis removed a few hundred highly shared, low-generation-probability nucleotide sequences. For each public chain, a later analysis derived a clonal expansion index from normalized ranks of inferred template counts within each repertoire. A later analysis computed generation probabilities with a VDJ recombination model fitted to out-of-frame rearrangements, and checked the results against IGoR. In a later analysis, hypergeometric tests were used to score TCR-TCR, TCR-HLA and TCR-CMV co-occurrence, with a repertoire-size bias correction applied to TCR pairs. A later analysis estimated false discovery rates by permuting HLA or CMV assignments 20 times. In a later analysis, co-occurring TCRs were grouped using DBSCAN, with TCRdist sequence similarity added in when clustering inside HLA-allele-positive subsets. Repertoires with fewer than 30,000 or more than 120,000 public chains were left out of co-occurrence clustering, as were four to six repertoires with anomalous nucleotide sharing. This immuneACCESS table, as held by TCRdb, lists in-frame sequences with V and J called but not all clones. Of the missing ones, under half trace to an unresolved V gene in checked studies; the others have no known cause. Clone size and V and J calls were adopted from that table, with D and trimming inferred from the DNA. Across this sample there are around 140,000 clones, with approximately 61% seen only once. The top ten clones comprise under 2.5% of the sample.

The CDR3 contains 15 residues, cysteine and phenylalanine counted. Just CDR3 DNA is preserved here, 45 bases in frame from base 1. V is shortened by 8 bases, J by 0 bases, and the region joining them spans 11 bases. Reading the germline V gene gives CDR1 SGHAT and CDR2 FQNNGV. Note on this clone: What this receptor recognizes is not known. Nothing much larger sits one base from this clone, and base qualities are not available.

The cohort consisted of hundreds of healthy bone marrow donors. Cohort members were all nominally healthy when sampled, although unrecorded immune exposures were likely present. The donor tested CMV seronegative and was one of the 352 seronegative cohort members. Every donor gave a peripheral blood sample, and the peripheral blood mononuclear cells from that sample were used for TCR beta sequencing. The Qiagen DNeasy Blood Extraction Kit was used to extract genomic DNA from the blood cell samples. This receptor was obtained from a woman in her forties in good health and CMV-seronegative. Sequencing input: PBMCs. This chain is built from TRBV11-2 and TRBJ1-6; D gene: possibly TRBD1, on 6 matching bases. CDR3 region: CASRDNPSYNSPLHF. The DNA is as follows: TGTGCCAGCCGGGACAATCCCTCCTATAATTCACCCCTCCACTTT.